This is a list of T cell receptor beta chains from one sample in a study of cytotoxic CD8 clonotypes in ibrutinib-treated CLL. The repertoire was sequenced with immunoSEQ multiplex PCR; TCRdb's copy has only in-frame clones and lacks some. Of about 140,000 clones in the sample, approximately 80% are singletons; the top ten hold about 27%. This material consisted of PBMCs, taken after 12 months of ibrutinib treatment. These receptors were taken from a human donor with chronic lymphocytic leukemia. Each CDR3 is given with its conserved first and last residue.

J	V	CDR3
TRBJ1-2	TRBV16	CASSQSFTGFDYGYTF
TRBJ2-1	TRBV7-2	CASSLIGYGQFF
TRBJ2-1	TRBV19	CASSPGDLGGEQFF
TRBJ1-1	TRBV5-1	CASRAGFLSNTEAFF
TRBJ2-3	TRBV1	CTTMGELASTDTQYF
TRBJ2-5	TRBV11-3	CASSGGAFGETQYF
TRBJ1-1	TRBV30	CAWRVNTNTEAFF
TRBJ2-7	TRBV28	CASSPPGQGGQYF
TRBJ1-2	TRBV10-3	CAVSAGGSGYTF
TRBJ1-4	TRBV27	CATTAIGSRTNEKLFF
TRBJ1-6	TRBV30	CAWSPLDGSPLHF
TRBJ1-2	TRBV6-5	CASSEVGGATF
TRBJ1-4	TRBV6-1	CASSETSFYRVGEKLFF
TRBJ2-7	TRBV30	CAWSVQLGGYEQYF
TRBJ1-6	TRBV28	CASSPGGVNSPLHF
TRBJ2-3	TRBV30	CARSRGPLTDTQYF
TRBJ2-7	TRBV9	CASSVGSVLPYEQYF
TRBJ1-2	TRBV27	CASSLIPLTGTRYGYTF
TRBJ2-3	TRBV14	CASSPDWNTQYF
TRBJ2-3	TRBV15	CATSRRIAADTQYF
TRBJ2-5	TRBV27	CASSLVTPRILQETQYF
TRBJ2-7	TRBV4-2	CASSSGTEVYEQYF
TRBJ2-7	TRBV5-1	CASSLAQYYEQYF
TRBJ1-1	TRBV4-2	CASSLTDTGNTEAFF
TRBJ1-5	TRBV4-1	CASSPRGGMDQPQHF
TRBJ1-5	TRBV5-5	CASSLRSGAGNQPQHF
TRBJ1-4	TRBV6-5	CASSKGEKLFF
TRBJ2-2	TRBV15	CATSRVAGETGELFF
TRBJ2-2	TRBV10-3	CAIRGQGDGELFF
TRBJ2-3	TRBV19	CASSTWGSGRIDTQYF
TRBJ2-3	TRBV4-2	CASSHSRDTQYF
TRBJ2-7	TRBV5-6	CASSPGLAGNYEQYF
TRBJ2-1	TRBV28	CASGLGYYNEQFF
TRBJ2-2	TRBV7-2	CASSPQGSAGELFF
TRBJ2-1	TRBV5-5	CASSLIPGGGNEQFF
TRBJ1-2	TRBV19	CASSIATGVYGYTF
TRBJ2-2	TRBV30	CAWSVLAGELFF
TRBJ2-2	TRBV19	CASSTRKASNTGELFF
TRBJ1-3	TRBV18	CASSPDSQGNTIYF
TRBJ2-2	TRBV15	CATRFRGATGELFF
TRBJ2-7	TRBV28	CASRQTSGSPSSYEQYF
TRBJ2-7	TRBV5-6	CASSYSEEQYF